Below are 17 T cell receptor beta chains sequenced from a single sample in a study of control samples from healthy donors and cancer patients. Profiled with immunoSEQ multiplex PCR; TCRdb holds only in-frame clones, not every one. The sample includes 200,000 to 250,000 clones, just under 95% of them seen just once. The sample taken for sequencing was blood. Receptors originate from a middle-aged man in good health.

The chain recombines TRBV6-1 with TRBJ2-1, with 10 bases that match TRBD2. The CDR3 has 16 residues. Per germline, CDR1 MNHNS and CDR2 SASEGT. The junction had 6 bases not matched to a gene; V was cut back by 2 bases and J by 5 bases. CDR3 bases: TGTGCCAGCAGTGAATTGTCGACTAGCGGGCACAATGAGCAGTTCTTC. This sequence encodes CASSELSTSGHNEQFF.

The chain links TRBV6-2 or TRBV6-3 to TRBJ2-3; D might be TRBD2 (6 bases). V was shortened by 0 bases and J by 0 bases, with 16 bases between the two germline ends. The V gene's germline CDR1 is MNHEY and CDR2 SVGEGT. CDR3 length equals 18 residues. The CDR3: CASSYSLGGRGSTDTQYF. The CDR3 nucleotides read TGTGCCAGCAGTTACTCCCTTGGGGGACGGGGGAGCACAGATACGCAGTATTTT.

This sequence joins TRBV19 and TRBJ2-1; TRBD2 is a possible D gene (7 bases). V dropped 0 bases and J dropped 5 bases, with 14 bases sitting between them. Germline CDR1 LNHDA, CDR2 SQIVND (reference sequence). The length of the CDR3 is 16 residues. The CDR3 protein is CASSIDGGRNNNEQFF. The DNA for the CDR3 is TGTGCCAGTAGTATAGACGGGGGGCGGAATAACAATGAGCAGTTCTTC.

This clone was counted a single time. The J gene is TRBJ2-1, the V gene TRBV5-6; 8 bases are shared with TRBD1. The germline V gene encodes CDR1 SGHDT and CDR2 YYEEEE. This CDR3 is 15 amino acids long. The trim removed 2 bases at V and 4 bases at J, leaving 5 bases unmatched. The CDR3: CASSLRRQGYNEQFF. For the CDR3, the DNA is TGTGCCAGCAGCTTAAGAAGACAGGGGTACAATGAGCAGTTCTTC.

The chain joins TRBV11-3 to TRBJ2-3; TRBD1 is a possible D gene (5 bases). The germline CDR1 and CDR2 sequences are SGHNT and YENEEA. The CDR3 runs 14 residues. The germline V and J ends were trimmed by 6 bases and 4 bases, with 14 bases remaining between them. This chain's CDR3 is CASSPQGLPDTQYF. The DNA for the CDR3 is TGTGCCAGCAGTCCTCAGGGTTTGCCAGATACGCAGTATTTT.

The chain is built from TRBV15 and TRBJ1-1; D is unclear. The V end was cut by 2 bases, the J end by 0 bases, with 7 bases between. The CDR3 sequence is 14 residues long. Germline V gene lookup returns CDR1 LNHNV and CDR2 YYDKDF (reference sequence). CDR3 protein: CATSRSPMNTEAFF. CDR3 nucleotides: TGTGCCACCAGCAGATCACCAATGAACACTGAAGCTTTCTTT.

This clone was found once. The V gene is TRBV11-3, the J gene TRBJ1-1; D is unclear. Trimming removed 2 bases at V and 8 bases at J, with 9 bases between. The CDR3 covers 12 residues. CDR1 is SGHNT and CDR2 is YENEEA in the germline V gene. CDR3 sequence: CASSLFDGEAFF. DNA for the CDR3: TGTGCCAGCAGCTTATTCGATGGAGAAGCTTTCTTT.

The CDR3 DNA reads as TGTGCCAGTAGTATAATCCAGGATAATTCACCCCTCCACTTT. Amino acid sequence: CASSIIQDNSPLHF. The chain combines TRBV19 with TRBJ1-6; D is uncertain. The CDR3 consists of 14 residues. CDR1 is LNHDA, CDR2 SQIVND, per germline (reference sequence). Trimming stripped 2 bases from V and 5 bases from J, with 7 bases between.

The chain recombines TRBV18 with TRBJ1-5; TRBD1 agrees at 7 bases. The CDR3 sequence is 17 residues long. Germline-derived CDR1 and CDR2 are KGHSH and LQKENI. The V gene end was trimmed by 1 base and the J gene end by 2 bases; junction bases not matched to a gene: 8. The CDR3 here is CASSPQAGGERNQPQHF. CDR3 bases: TGTGCCAGCTCACCACAAGCAGGGGGTGAGCGCAATCAGCCCCAGCATTTT.

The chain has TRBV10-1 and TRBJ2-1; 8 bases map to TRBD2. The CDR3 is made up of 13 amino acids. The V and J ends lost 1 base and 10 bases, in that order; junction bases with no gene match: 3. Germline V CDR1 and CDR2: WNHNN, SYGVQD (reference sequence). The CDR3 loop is CASSEWASGEQFF. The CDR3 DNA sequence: TGCGCCAGCAGTGAGTGGGCTAGCGGGGAGCAGTTCTTC.

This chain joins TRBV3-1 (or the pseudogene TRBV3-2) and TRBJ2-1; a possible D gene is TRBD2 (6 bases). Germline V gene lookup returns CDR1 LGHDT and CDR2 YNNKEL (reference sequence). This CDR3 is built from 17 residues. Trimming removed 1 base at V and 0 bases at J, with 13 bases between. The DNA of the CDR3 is TGTGCCAGCAGCCAAGGGGGTAGCGGACTCTCCTACAATGAGCAGTTCTTC. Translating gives CASSQGGSGLSYNEQFF.

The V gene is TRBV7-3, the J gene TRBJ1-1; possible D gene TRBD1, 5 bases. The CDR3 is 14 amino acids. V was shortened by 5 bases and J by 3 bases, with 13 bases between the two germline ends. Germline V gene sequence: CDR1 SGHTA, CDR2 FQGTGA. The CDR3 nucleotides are TGTGCCAGCAGCCTCACCGGGGGGGACACTGAAGCTTTCTTT. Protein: CASSLTGGDTEAFF.

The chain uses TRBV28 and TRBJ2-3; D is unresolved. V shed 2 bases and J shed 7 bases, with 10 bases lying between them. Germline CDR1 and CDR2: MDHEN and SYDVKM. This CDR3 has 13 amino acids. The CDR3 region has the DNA TGTGCCAGCAGTTTAAGTGCGTTGTATACGCAGTATTTT. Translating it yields CASSLSALYTQYF.

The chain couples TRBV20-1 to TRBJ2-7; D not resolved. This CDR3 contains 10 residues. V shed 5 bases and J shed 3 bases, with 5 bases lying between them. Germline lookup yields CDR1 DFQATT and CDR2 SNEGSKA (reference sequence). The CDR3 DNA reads TGCAGTGCTTACGGCTACGAGCAGTACTTC. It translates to CSAYGYEQYF.

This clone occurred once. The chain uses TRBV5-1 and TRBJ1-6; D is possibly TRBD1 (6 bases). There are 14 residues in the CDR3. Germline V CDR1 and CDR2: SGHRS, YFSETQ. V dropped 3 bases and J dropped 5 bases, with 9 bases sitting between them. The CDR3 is CASSSKGDNSPLHF. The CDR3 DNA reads TGCGCCAGCAGCTCTAAGGGGGATAATTCACCCCTCCACTTT.

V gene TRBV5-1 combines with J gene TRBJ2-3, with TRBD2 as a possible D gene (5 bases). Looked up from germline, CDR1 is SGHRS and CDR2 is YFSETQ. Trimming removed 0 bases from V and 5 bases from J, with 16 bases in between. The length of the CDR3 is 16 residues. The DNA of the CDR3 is TGCGCCAGCAGCTTGGGGGGAGCCCCGGTTGGAGATACGCAGTATTTT. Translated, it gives CASSLGGAPVGDTQYF.

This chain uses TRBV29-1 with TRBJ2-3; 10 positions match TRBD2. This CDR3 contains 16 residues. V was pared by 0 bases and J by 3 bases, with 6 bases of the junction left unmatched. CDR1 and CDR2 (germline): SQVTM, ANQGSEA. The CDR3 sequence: CSVEDFTSGVTDTQYF. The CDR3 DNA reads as TGCAGCGTTGAAGATTTCACTAGCGGGGTAACAGATACGCAGTATTTT.